These 8 T cell receptor beta chains came from one sample sequenced in a study of control samples from healthy donors and cancer patients. Measured with immunoSEQ multiplex PCR; TCRdb has only the in-frame clones, and not every one. The sample has over 200,000 clones; approximately 80% are singletons. Sequenced input: PBMCs. The receptor source for this set is a woman aged 55-70 years with lung cancer.

The chain combines TRBV12-5 with TRBJ2-3; no reliable D call. The CDR3 spans 13 residues. Germline lookup yields CDR1 LGHNT and CDR2 FRNRAP. Deletions cut 4 bases from V and 6 bases from J, with 11 bases between. CDR3: CASGSSSADTQYF. For the CDR3, the DNA is TGTGCTAGTGGTTCCTCGTCGGCGGATACGCAGTATTTT.

This rearrangement joins TRBV4-1 to TRBJ2-5; no clear D. This CDR3 has 13 residues. The V end lost 0 bases, the J end lost 9 bases, and 11 bases lay between the germline ends. The V gene's germline CDR1 is MGHRA and CDR2 YSYEKL. CDR3 protein: CASSQDSGWAQYF. In DNA, the CDR3 is TGCGCCAGCAGCCAAGATAGTGGGTGGGCCCAGTACTTC.

Points on this clone: This CDR3 is also generated by other DNA sequences in the sample. The rearrangement uses TRBV20-1 and TRBJ2-1, with D unclear. The V end was cut by 1 base, the J end by 4 bases, with 2 bases between. The CDR3 runs 11 residues. The V gene's germline CDR1 is DFQATT and CDR2 SNEGSKA (reference sequence). The CDR3 DNA follows: TGCAGTGCTAGAGGTTACAATGAGCAGTTCTTC. Its translation is CSARGYNEQFF.

CDR3 DNA sequence: TGTGCCAGCTTGGCGGCCTCTGGAAACACCATATATTTT. Its protein product is CASLAASGNTIYF. The chain has TRBV6-5 and TRBJ1-3; no firm D call. The germline V and J ends were trimmed by 8 bases and 0 bases, with 8 bases remaining between them. In germline, CDR1 is MNHEY, CDR2 SVGAGI. This CDR3 has 13 residues.

This chain links TRBV5-1 with TRBJ2-1, with a possible D match to TRBD2 (5 bases). V was shortened by 3 bases and J by 2 bases, with 15 bases between the two germline ends. The germline gives CDR1 SGHRS, CDR2 YFSETQ. The CDR3 is 16 residues long. The CDR3 DNA follows: TGCGCCAGCAGCTCGGAAGCTAGCAAACCCTACAATGAGCAGTTCTTC. It specifies CASSSEASKPYNEQFF.

The J gene is TRBJ2-6, the V gene TRBV27; D uncertain. V was pared by 2 bases and J by 9 bases, with 8 bases between. The CDR3 has 13 amino acids. The germline CDR1 and CDR2 sequences are MNHEY and SMNVEV (reference sequence). CDR3: CASSLGSYNVLTF. The CDR3 DNA reads TGTGCCAGCAGTTTAGGCAGTTACAACGTCCTGACTTTC.

This clone was detected only once. Written as DNA, the CDR3 is TGTGCCAGCAGTTTAAGGACGTTTAGAAACACCATATATTTT. Protein: CASSLRTFRNTIYF. V and J are TRBV28 and TRBJ1-3, with D unclear. This CDR3 has 14 residues. V shed 2 bases and J shed 5 bases, with 10 bases lying between them. CDR1 MDHEN and CDR2 SYDVKM come from the germline V gene.

V usage is TRBV24-1 and J usage is TRBJ1-4; D is ambiguous. The V and J ends lost 7 bases and 7 bases respectively, with 12 bases between them. Looked up from germline, CDR1 is KGHDR and CDR2 is SFDVKD. This CDR3 is 13 amino acids long. Here the CDR3 reads CATSRSWGEKLFF. As DNA, the CDR3 is TGTGCCACCAGCAGAAGCTGGGGTGAAAAACTGTTTTTT.